This T cell receptor beta chain was identified in a study of a mutant IDH1 vaccine in newly diagnosed glioma. The germline V and J ends were trimmed by 0 bases and 8 bases, with 7 bases remaining between them. Germline V gene lookup returns CDR1 MDHEN and CDR2 SYDVKM. The CDR3 contains 13 residues. Time point meaning: week 35, safety follow-up. Doses comprised 300 ug of mutant IDH1 20-mer peptide each, plus topical imiquimod. The patients received vaccinations eight times, in weeks 1, 3, 5, 7, 11, 15, 19 and 23. In the case of this clone: Its target is unknown.

Data came from immunoSEQ multiplex PCR; TCRdb stores just in-frame clones and leaves some out. The table includes about 50,000 clones, approximately 92% detected once. The TCR originated in a man aged 45-65 years with glioma. Specimen: PBMCs, collected from a glioma patient whose treatment included an IDH1 peptide vaccine. The gene calls are TRBV28 and TRBJ2-2; D unclear. CDR3 nucleotide sequence: TGTGCCAGCAGTTTATGGGGGTTTGGGGAGCTGTTTTTT. The encoded protein is CASSLWGFGELFF.